Reported below is one T cell receptor (beta chain). Its antigen is undetermined. One end of the junction is discordant with germline, which a read error may explain. This specimen belongs to a study of T cell responses to AZD1222 COVID-19 vaccine. Broader study findings: Spike-spanning, vaccine-associated CD4 TCRs were dominant at 160-218 and 743-854.

Sequencing used immunoSEQ multiplex PCR; TCRdb keeps in-frame clones, though not all of them. This table has approximately 130,000 clones, roughly 89% appearing once. The clonotype originates from an adult in good health. The sequences come from peripheral blood, collected on day 0 of AZD1222 vaccination.

This CDR3 is CASSQDSASDNEQFF. In nucleotides, the CDR3 is TGTGCCAGCAGCCAAGATTCGGCCTCCGACAATGAGCAGTTCTTC. The J gene is TRBJ2-1, the V gene TRBV3-1 (or the pseudogene TRBV3-2); D is unclear. CDR3 length: 15 residues. Germline CDR1 reads LGHDT; CDR2 reads YNNKEL (reference sequence).